These 30 T cell receptor beta chains came from one sample sequenced in a study of shared clonotypes between healthy human individuals. Here immunoSEQ multiplex PCR was the method, and the copy in TCRdb shows in-frame clones only, minus some. The data hold over a million clones, with over 95% observed a single time. The sequenced material came from naive CD4+ T cells sorted from blood. Subset described: CD45RA+ positively selected. The receptors derive from a man younger than 40 in good health.

This chain links TRBV2 with TRBJ2-7; D is perhaps TRBD1 (5 bases). CDR3 length: 12 amino acids. Trimming took off 6 bases at V and 5 bases at J, with 11 bases between the two ends. The germline gives CDR1 SNHLY, CDR2 FYNNEI. DNA for the CDR3: TGTGCCAGCAGCCGCAGGGTTAACGAGCAGTACTTC. Amino acids: CASSRRVNEQYF.

V is TRBV28 and J is TRBJ1-5, with D possibly being TRBD1 (6 bases). The CDR3 extends over 17 amino acids. Trimming left V 2 bases short and J 7 bases short, with 21 bases between. From germline, CDR1 is MDHEN and CDR2 SYDVKM. The CDR3 reads CASSLPPGQGRGQPQHF. CDR3 coding DNA: TGTGCCAGCAGTTTACCTCCCGGGCAGGGGAGAGGCCAGCCCCAGCATTTT.

This chain joins TRBV19 and TRBJ2-7; the match to TRBD2 covers 11 bases. The germline V gene encodes CDR1 LNHDA and CDR2 SQIVND (reference sequence). This CDR3 contains 16 residues. The V gene end was trimmed by 3 bases and the J gene end by 7 bases; junction bases not matched to a gene: 11. CDR3 bases: TGTGCCAGTAGTATGGGACTAGCGGCCGGGGCTCGTGAGCAGTACTTC. Amino acid sequence: CASSMGLAAGAREQYF.

The chain carries TRBV7-2 and TRBJ1-3; D is unclear. The CDR3 is 12 amino acids. The germline gives CDR1 SGHTA, CDR2 FQGNSA. V gave up 4 bases and J gave up 9 bases, with 10 bases separating them. The CDR3 region has the DNA TGTGCCAGCAGCTGGGGTCGTGGCACCATATATTTT. Encoded protein: CASSWGRGTIYF.

Here the CDR3 reads CASSPTTGQRNEKLFF. The CDR3 DNA follows: TGCGCCAGCAGCCCGACTACGGGACAGAGGAATGAAAAACTGTTTTTT. This sequence joins TRBV5-1 and TRBJ1-4, with 7 bases that match TRBD1. V shed 4 bases and J 5 bases; nucleotides not matched to a gene: 11. The length of the CDR3 is 16 residues. Germline loops: CDR1 SGHRS, CDR2 YFSETQ.

This clone was counted between two and nine times. V usage is TRBV5-1 and J usage is TRBJ2-2; TRBD2 matches at 7 bases. Germline CDR1 SGHRS, CDR2 YFSETQ. V lost 3 bases to trimming and J lost 0 bases; unmatched junction nucleotides: 2. This CDR3 is 15 amino acids long. The CDR3: CASSSLAANTGELFF. The CDR3, as DNA: TGCGCCAGCAGCTCTCTAGCGGCGAACACCGGGGAGCTGTTTTTT.

V usage is TRBV7-9 and J usage is TRBJ2-2; D uncertain. Trimming took off 3 bases at V and 1 base at J, with 9 bases between the two ends. The CDR3 contains 15 residues. Looked up from germline, CDR1 is SEHNR and CDR2 is FQNEAQ (reference sequence). CDR3 in DNA: TGTGCCAGCAGCTTCCTTGAGCGGAACACCGGGGAGCTGTTTTTT. It yields the protein CASSFLERNTGELFF. Variable domain in full (rest from reference TRBV7-9 and TRBJ2-2): DTGVSQNPRHKITKRGQNVTFRCDPISEHNRLYWYRQTLGQGPEFLTYFQNEAQLEKSRLLSDRFSAERPKGSFSTLEIQRTEQGDSAMYLCASSFLERNTGELFFGEGSRLTVL.

The chain links TRBV4-1 to TRBJ1-4; D unclear. The CDR3 runs 13 residues. Trimming removed 1 base at V and 8 bases at J, with 8 bases between. Germline lookup yields CDR1 MGHRA and CDR2 YSYEKL. The CDR3 loop is CASSQALVEKLFF. In DNA, the CDR3 is TGCGCCAGCAGCCAAGCTTTGGTGGAAAAACTGTTTTTT.

This chain joins TRBV7-8 and TRBJ1-1, with no clear D. V lost 2 bases to trimming and J lost 0 bases, with 10 bases between them. Germline lookup yields CDR1 SGHVS and CDR2 FQNEAQ. The CDR3 has 15 residues. The CDR3 bases are TGTGCCAGCAGCTTAACCACCGGGATGAACACTGAAGCTTTCTTT. Amino acid sequence: CASSLTTGMNTEAFF.

The V and J genes are TRBV5-1 and TRBJ2-1; D is unresolved. Trimming left V 5 bases short and J 6 bases short, with 18 bases between. Germline loops: CDR1 SGHRS, CDR2 YFSETQ. This CDR3 is built from 15 residues. CDR3 DNA sequence: TGCGCCAGCAGTGATATTGGTATTAGCTCCAATGAGCAGTTCTTC. This sequence encodes CASSDIGISSNEQFF.

This clone was counted a single time. The gene calls are TRBV7-9 and TRBJ1-1, with D unresolved. Trimming cost V 6 bases and J 1 base, with 18 bases left between them. Germline V gene lookup returns CDR1 SEHNR and CDR2 FQNEAQ (reference sequence). The length of the CDR3 is 16 residues. The CDR3 DNA reads TGTGCCAGCAGAGTTTTTACGACGAGAGAGAACACTGAAGCTTTCTTT. It yields the protein CASRVFTTRENTEAFF.

Concerning this clone itself: This sample includes further DNA sequences coding for the same CDR3. The gene calls are TRBV2 and TRBJ2-5; no definite D call. This CDR3 region has 12 residues. In germline, CDR1 is SNHLY, CDR2 FYNNEI. Deletions cut 4 bases from V and 4 bases from J, with 7 bases between. The CDR3 DNA is TGTGCCAGCAGTGGAACCAGAGAGACCCAGTACTTC. It encodes CASSGTRETQYF.

V and J are TRBV6-1 and TRBJ2-1; tentative D call: TRBD1 (6 bases). Germline CDR1 MNHNS, CDR2 SASEGT. This CDR3 comprises 14 residues. V lost 8 bases and J lost 2, with 13 bases in between. The CDR3 DNA follows: TGTGCCAGCCGTCAGGGGAGTCCCTACAATGAGCAGTTCTTC. Its protein product is CASRQGSPYNEQFF.

The chain carries TRBV7-2 and TRBJ2-1; D remains ambiguous. Germline CDR1 is SGHTA and CDR2 is FQGNSA. The CDR3 extends over 14 amino acids. With 0 bases removed from V and 4 bases from J, the gap between germline ends came to 7 bases. For the CDR3, the DNA is TGTGCCAGCAGCTTAGCGGGCGATTACAATGAGCAGTTCTTC. Amino acid sequence: CASSLAGDYNEQFF.

The V and J genes are TRBV5-5 and TRBJ2-1, with 12 bases identical to TRBD1. CDR3 length: 15 residues. Germline V gene sequence: CDR1 SGHKS, CDR2 YYEKEE (reference sequence). Trimming removed 0 bases from V and 9 bases from J; junction bases left unmatched: 4. Here the CDR3 reads CASSLVGQGASEQFF. CDR3 nucleotides: TGTGCCAGCAGCTTGGTGGGACAGGGGGCCAGTGAGCAGTTCTTC.

The chain combines TRBV30 with TRBJ1-5; D unresolved. The CDR3 has 15 amino acids. V was pared by 2 bases and J by 1 base, with 12 bases between. Per the germline V gene, CDR1 is GTSNPN and CDR2 is SVGIG (reference sequence). The DNA of the CDR3 is TGTGCCTGGAGTCCCACCCGGCCCAGCAATCAGCCCCAGCATTTT. Its translation is CAWSPTRPSNQPQHF.

The V and J genes are TRBV6-4 and TRBJ2-6; 7 bases map to TRBD1. From germline, CDR1 is MRHNA and CDR2 SNTAGT. The V and J ends lost 5 bases and 0 bases, in that order; junction bases with no gene match: 7. The CDR3 contains 17 residues. The CDR3 DNA sequence: TGTGCCAGCAGTCCCAGGGGGTCGAACTCTGGGGCCAACGTCCTGACTTTC. As protein: CASSPRGSNSGANVLTF.

The rearrangement links TRBV15 to TRBJ2-1, with a tentative D call TRBD2 (6 bases). There are 17 residues in the CDR3. Trimming shortened V by 4 bases and J by 4 bases, and 20 bases separated the two germline ends. Germline loops: CDR1 LNHNV, CDR2 YYDKDF (reference sequence). The CDR3 region has the DNA TGTGCCACCAGCAATGTGGAGGGTCCCACTGCATACAATGAGCAGTTCTTC. Its protein is CATSNVEGPTAYNEQFF.

The rearrangement joins TRBV10-3 to TRBJ2-7, with D perhaps matching TRBD1 or TRBD2 (5 bases each). The CDR3 spans 15 residues. V lost 7 bases and J 3 bases, leaving 19 bases between the germline ends. Germline-derived CDR1 and CDR2 are ENHRY and SYGVKD. In DNA form, the CDR3 reads TGTGCCATCACCCCGACCGGGACGAGGGACTACGAGCAGTACTTC. Amino acids: CAITPTGTRDYEQYF.

The chain couples TRBV18 to TRBJ2-1; unclear D gene. The CDR3 is 15 amino acids. Trimming pared 3 bases from V and 7 bases from J, leaving 16 bases between. Germline V gene lookup returns CDR1 KGHSH and CDR2 LQKENI. CDR3 bases: TGTGCCAGCTCACCGGTTAGCCGATCCGGAAATGAGCAGTTCTTC. Translated: CASSPVSRSGNEQFF.

The V gene is TRBV9, the J gene TRBJ2-1; 9 bases agree with TRBD1. The CDR3 covers 15 residues. J gave up 4 bases and V 4 bases, and 6 bases lay outside the gene matches. Per germline, CDR1 SGDLS and CDR2 YYNGEE. The CDR3 is CASSTPGTGYNEQFF. The CDR3 DNA sequence: TGTGCCAGCAGCACACCCGGGACAGGGTACAATGAGCAGTTCTTC.

The genes are TRBV7-2 and TRBJ1-5; the D is unclear. V was shortened by 7 bases and J by 0 bases, with 13 bases between the two germline ends. The CDR3 spans 15 residues. Germline V gene data show CDR1 as SGHTA and CDR2 as FQGNSA. The CDR3 reads CASTRAGNSNQPQHF. The CDR3 DNA reads TGTGCCAGCACCCGCGCTGGTAATAGCAATCAGCCCCAGCATTTT.

The V and J genes are TRBV7-3 and TRBJ2-1, with a tentative D call TRBD1 (6 bases). V lost 1 base to trimming and J lost 0 bases, with 13 bases between them. CDR1 and CDR2 from the germline V gene are SGHTA and FQGTGA. This CDR3 has 17 residues. Here the CDR3 DNA reads TGTGCCAGCAGCTTAATGCCCTGGACAGACTCCTACAATGAGCAGTTCTTC. Translation: CASSLMPWTDSYNEQFF.

CDR3 bases: TGTGCCAGCAGTGAAGTTGAGGGGACTGAAGCTTTCTTT. This sequence encodes CASSEVEGTEAFF. The V gene is TRBV6-1, the J gene TRBJ1-1, with D maybe TRBD1 (5 bases). The V gene's germline CDR1 is MNHNS and CDR2 SASEGT. V lost 1 base and J lost 5, with 8 bases in between. CDR3 length: 13 residues.

The CDR3 is CASSRRGSRSYYEQYF. DNA of the CDR3: TGTGCCAGCAGTCGCAGAGGGTCTAGGTCCTACTACGAGCAGTACTTC. The chain joins TRBV11-2 to TRBJ2-7; a possible D gene is TRBD2 (5 bases). Germline values: CDR1 SGHAT, CDR2 FQNNGV. CDR3 length: 16 residues. The germline V and J ends were trimmed by 6 bases and 3 bases, with 21 bases remaining between them.

This chain connects TRBV5-1 to TRBJ2-1, with 11 bases that match TRBD2. The J segment lost 5 bases and the V segment lost 7 bases, leaving 5 bases of the junction unmatched. Per germline, CDR1 SGHRS and CDR2 YFSETQ. The CDR3 covers 14 residues. CDR3 in DNA: TGCGCCAGCTTACCGGGACTAGCGGACAATGAGCAGTTCTTC. It translates to CASLPGLADNEQFF.

The CDR3 is CASSSERDHNEQFF. In DNA form, the CDR3 reads TGTGCCAGCAGTTCAGAGCGGGACCACAATGAGCAGTTCTTC. This sequence joins TRBV6-5 and TRBJ2-1, with 7 bases aligning to TRBD2. CDR1 is MNHEY, CDR2 SVGAGI, per germline. CDR3 size: 14 residues. J gave up 5 bases and V 4 bases, and 5 bases lay outside the gene matches.

To note about this clone: The sample holds other DNA sequences that translate to the same CDR3. The chain couples TRBV7-9 to TRBJ2-5; a weak D match, TRBD2 (6 bases). The V end lost 5 bases, the J end lost 5 bases, and 15 bases lay between the germline ends. Germline lookup yields CDR1 SEHNR and CDR2 FQNEAQ (reference sequence). This CDR3 region has 14 residues. The CDR3 coding sequence is TGTGCCAGCAGCCGGACGGAGGGGAGGGAGACCCAGTACTTC. Encoded protein: CASSRTEGRETQYF.

The CDR3 DNA is TGTGCCAGCAGCGTTGAACTAGCGGGATATTCGGGGGAGCTGTTTTTT. Its translation: CASSVELAGYSGELFF. This rearrangement joins TRBV9 to TRBJ2-2; the match to TRBD2 covers 10 bases. This CDR3 is built from 16 residues. Germline values: CDR1 SGDLS, CDR2 YYNGEE. The V and J ends lost 2 bases and 8 bases, in that order; junction bases with no gene match: 9.

A remark on this clone: In the same sample, other DNA sequences code for this CDR3. J is TRBJ1-3 and V is TRBV7-9; the D is unclear. This CDR3 is built from 13 residues. Germline values: CDR1 SEHNR, CDR2 FQNEAQ (reference sequence). Trimming left V 3 bases short and J 4 bases short, with 7 bases between. CDR3 sequence: CASSLGPGNTIYF. As DNA, the CDR3 is TGTGCCAGCAGCTTGGGTCCCGGAAACACCATATATTTT.